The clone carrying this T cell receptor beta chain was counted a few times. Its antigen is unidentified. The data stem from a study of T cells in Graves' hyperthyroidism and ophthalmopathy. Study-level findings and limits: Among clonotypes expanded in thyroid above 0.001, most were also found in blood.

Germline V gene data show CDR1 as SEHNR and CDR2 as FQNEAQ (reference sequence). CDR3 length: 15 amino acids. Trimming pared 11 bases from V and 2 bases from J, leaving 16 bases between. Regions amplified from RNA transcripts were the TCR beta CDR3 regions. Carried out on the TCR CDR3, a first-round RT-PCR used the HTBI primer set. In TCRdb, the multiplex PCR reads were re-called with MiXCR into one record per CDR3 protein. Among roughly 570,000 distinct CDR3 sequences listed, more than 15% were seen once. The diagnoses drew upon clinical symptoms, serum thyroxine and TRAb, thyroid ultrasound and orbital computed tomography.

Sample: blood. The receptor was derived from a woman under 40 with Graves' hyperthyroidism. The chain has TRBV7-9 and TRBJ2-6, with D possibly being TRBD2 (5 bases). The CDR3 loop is CAPLAQGTGANVLTF. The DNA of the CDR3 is TGTGCCCCGTTAGCGCAAGGGACTGGGGCCAACGTCCTGACTTTC. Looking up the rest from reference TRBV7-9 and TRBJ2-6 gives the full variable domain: DTGVSQNPRHKITKRGQNVTFRCDPISEHNRLYWYRQTLGQGPEFLTYFQNEAQLEKSRLLSDRFSAERPKGSFSTLEIQRTEQGDSAMYLCAPLAQGTGANVLTFGAGSRLTVL.